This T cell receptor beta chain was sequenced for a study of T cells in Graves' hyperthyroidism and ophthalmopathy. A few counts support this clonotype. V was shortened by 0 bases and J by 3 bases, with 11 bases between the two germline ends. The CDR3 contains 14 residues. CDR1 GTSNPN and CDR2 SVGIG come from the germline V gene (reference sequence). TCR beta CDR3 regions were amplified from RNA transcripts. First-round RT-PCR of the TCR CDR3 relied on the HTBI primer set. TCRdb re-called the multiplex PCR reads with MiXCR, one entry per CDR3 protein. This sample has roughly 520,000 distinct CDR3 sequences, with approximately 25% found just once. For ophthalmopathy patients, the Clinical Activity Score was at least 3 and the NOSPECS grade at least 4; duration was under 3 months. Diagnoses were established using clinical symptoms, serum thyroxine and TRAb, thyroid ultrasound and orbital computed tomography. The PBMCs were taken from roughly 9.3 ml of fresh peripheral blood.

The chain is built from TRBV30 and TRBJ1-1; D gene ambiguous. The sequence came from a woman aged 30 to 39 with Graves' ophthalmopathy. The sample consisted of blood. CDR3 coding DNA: TGTGCCTGGAGTGTACCCAGGACCTACACTGAAGCTTTCTTT. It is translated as CAWSVPRTYTEAFF.